This T cell receptor (beta chain) is drawn from a study of blood T cell repertoires in COVID-19. Study information: Spain, Italy and the United States supplied samples that represented acute and convalescent COVID-19. In each case, the material was cDNA or gDNA derived from T cells, B-cell-depleted T cells, or PBMCs.

This clone occurred a few times. Trimming removed 1 base from V and 0 bases from J, with 10 bases in between. The CDR3 sequence is 16 residues long. CDR1 is SEHNR, CDR2 FQNEAQ, per germline (reference sequence). Authors' data handling: Cell counts per sample came from amplifying reference gene primers. Sequenced by immunoSEQ multiplex PCR; TCRdb stores in-frame clones only, minus some. V, J and clone size derive from that table, while D and trimming were established from the DNA sequence. The data show around 170,000 clones, with less than 85% seen just once and about 3% held by the top ten. This chain links TRBV7-9 with TRBJ2-1, with unresolved D. Sample: peripheral blood. This receptor was obtained from a woman over 75 with acute or convalescent COVID-19. Here the CDR3 reads CASSLGPESSYNEQFF. The CDR3, as DNA: TGTGCCAGCAGCTTAGGCCCAGAAAGCTCCTACAATGAGCAGTTCTTC.